Listed here are 13 T cell receptor beta chains from one sample, sequenced in a study of lung T cells in sarcoidosis with Löfgren's syndrome. TCRdb fed the reads into MiXCR, producing one record per CDR3 protein. The sample contains hundreds of distinct CDR3 sequences, under 35% of which appear only once. The sequencing sample was made of CD4+ T cells from bronchoalveolar lavage. These receptors were obtained from a human donor with sarcoidosis (Löfgren's syndrome or another form), or a control subject (not recorded which).

This clonotype has a single count. The junction does not match germline at one end; this may be a read error. The chain joins TRBV20-1 to TRBJ1-1; no definite D call. The CDR3 is 12 residues long. The germline V gene encodes CDR1 DFQATT and CDR2 SNEGSKA (reference sequence). The CDR3 DNA is TGCAGTGCTAAAGGCGGGGAAACTGAAGATTTCTTT. It yields the protein CSAKGGETEDFF.

By share, this clonotype ranks as medium-sized. This chain's CDR3 is CSVNPGETQYF. The CDR3 bases are TGCAGCGTAAACCCCGGTGAGACCCAGTACTTC. This chain connects TRBV29-1 to TRBJ2-5; D gene uncertain. V was pared by 6 bases and J by 5 bases, with 10 bases between. The CDR3 length is 11 residues. Germline-derived CDR1 and CDR2 are SQVTM and ANQGSEA.

This clonotype is medium-sized in the sample. This sequence joins TRBV4-2 and TRBJ2-1, with 7 nucleotides matching TRBD1. The CDR3 totals 16 residues. Germline V gives CDR1 LGHNA, CDR2 YNFKEQ. With 1 base clipped from V and 5 bases from J, the junction kept 8 bases outside the gene matches. The CDR3 bases are TGTGCCAGCAGCCAAGGGAGGACAGGTGCAGACAATGAGCAGTTCTTC. This translates into CASSQGRTGADNEQFF.

This chain links TRBV6-2 or TRBV6-3 with TRBJ2-1; the D gene is possibly TRBD2 (6 bases). CDR1 and CDR2 from the germline V gene are MNHEY and SVGEGT. This CDR3 has 14 amino acids. V was shortened by 0 bases and J by 15 bases, with 18 bases between the two germline ends. The CDR3: CASSYSGGYKGRFF. Written as DNA, the CDR3 is TGTGCCAGCAGTTACTCGGGAGGCTACAAGGGGCGGTTCTTC.

Judged by abundance, this clonotype is medium-sized (0.01 to 0.1%). The chain employs TRBV9 and TRBJ1-2; D is uncertain. In germline, CDR1 is SGDLS, CDR2 YYNGEE. The ends were cut back, 4 bases at V and 9 bases at J, with 13 bases in the middle. This CDR3 has 12 amino acids. The CDR3 DNA reads TGTGCCAGCAGCCCTCAAGGAAACAGCTACACCTTC. Translating it yields CASSPQGNSYTF.

By share, this clonotype counts as large. This chain uses TRBV11-2 with TRBJ2-5, with 9 nucleotides matching TRBD1. The V gene's germline CDR1 is SGHAT and CDR2 FQNNGV. This CDR3 comprises 15 residues. The ends lost 5 bases at V and 5 bases at J; junction bases unmatched: 9. The CDR3 region is CASSPYRGRGETQYF. The CDR3 coding sequence is TGTGCCAGCAGCCCATACAGGGGGCGCGGGGAGACCCAGTACTTC.

This clonotype is large by share. The genes are TRBV7-2 and TRBJ2-3; 14 nucleotides agree with TRBD2. The V gene end was trimmed by 7 bases and the J gene end by 0 bases; junction bases not matched to a gene: 6. Germline V CDR1 and CDR2: SGHTA, FQGNSA. This CDR3 has 17 amino acids. CDR3 region: CASTPGLAGVSTDTQYF. DNA for the CDR3: TGTGCCAGCACCCCGGGACTAGCGGGAGTGAGCACAGATACGCAGTATTTT.

The V gene is TRBV19, the J gene TRBJ1-5; D uncertain. Germline CDR1 reads LNHDA; CDR2 reads SQIVND (reference sequence). CDR3 length equals 13 residues. V gave up 5 bases and J gave up 6 bases, with 11 bases separating them. CDR3 nucleotide sequence: TGTGCCAGTAGTGCAAGGGTCAGTCAGCCCCAGCATTTT. Translating it yields CASSARVSQPQHF.

Relative to its sample, this clonotype is large. The genes are TRBV2 and TRBJ2-5; TRBD1 matches 9 bases. CDR3 size: 14 residues. From germline, CDR1 is SNHLY and CDR2 FYNNEI. After removal of 6 bases from V and 1 base from J, the junction contained 3 bases not matched to a gene. The CDR3 reads CASRETGGQETQYF. The CDR3 region has the DNA TGTGCCAGCAGAGAGACAGGGGGCCAAGAGACCCAGTACTTC.

The chain uses TRBV28 and TRBJ2-7; D not resolved. The CDR3 length is 14 residues. The V end was cut by 11 bases, the J end by 2 bases, with 19 bases between. The germline V gene has CDR1 MDHEN and CDR2 SYDVKM. The CDR3 DNA reads as TGTGCCTGTAGCCCCGCCGGGCCAACCTACGAGCAGTACTTC. This encodes CACSPAGPTYEQYF. The variable domain in full, completed from reference TRBV28 and TRBJ2-7, reads DVKVTQSSRYLVKRTGEKVFLECVQDMDHENMFWYRQDPGLGLRLIYFSYDVKMKEKGDIPEGYSVSREKKERFSLILESASTNQTSMYLCACSPAGPTYEQYFGPGTRLTVT.

This clonotype is deemed large. This chain uses TRBV10-1 with TRBJ2-2; D is perhaps TRBD2 (5 bases). The CDR3 consists of 13 residues. Germline CDR1 is WNHNN and CDR2 is SYGVQD (reference sequence). Trimming pared 8 bases from V and 7 bases from J, leaving 14 bases between. As DNA, the CDR3 is TGCGCCAGCGGGGAGTACGAACACGGGGAGCTGTTTTTT. It translates to CASGEYEHGELFF.

By share, this clonotype counts as large. V usage is TRBV20-1 and J usage is TRBJ2-3; TRBD2 aligns across 10 bases. The junction had 6 bases not matched to a gene; V was cut back by 5 bases and J by 4 bases. The CDR3 is made up of 14 amino acids. Germline assignment: CDR1 DFQATT and CDR2 SNEGSKA (reference sequence). The CDR3 nucleotides read TGCAGTGCTCATAGCGGGGGGCTACCAGATACGCAGTATTTT. Amino acid sequence: CSAHSGGLPDTQYF.

This chain uses TRBV10-1 with TRBJ2-2; D perhaps matches TRBD2 (6 bases). Germline V gives CDR1 WNHNN, CDR2 SYGVQD (reference sequence). The CDR3 covers 13 residues. V was cut by 11 bases and J by 7 bases, with 17 bases left in between. This chain's CDR3 is CAGGKYEHGELFF. The CDR3, as DNA: TGCGCCGGCGGGAAGTACGAACACGGGGAGCTGTTTTTT.